This T cell receptor beta chain was recovered during a study of T cell responses to AZD1222 COVID-19 vaccine. The repertoire was sequenced with immunoSEQ multiplex PCR; TCRdb's copy has only in-frame clones and lacks some. Of about 81,000 clones in the sample, 90% to 95% were seen once. This CDR3 has 13 amino acids. Germline V lookup: CDR1 WNHNN, CDR2 SYGVQD (reference sequence). V was cut by 6 bases and J by 2 bases, with 11 bases left in between. About this clone: Its target is not known.

Study-level points and caveats: The donor group comprised mostly white British people and more females; the analysis possibly underestimated clonal diversity.

The chain couples TRBV10-1 to TRBJ2-7; D uncertain. The clonotype originates from an adult who received the AZD1222 COVID-19 vaccine. The specimen comprised peripheral blood, sampled 28 days after the second AZD1222 dose. DNA for the CDR3: TGCGCCAGCAGCCAGGACGGTACCTACGAGCAGTACTTC. Translated, it gives CASSQDGTYEQYF.